The 29 T cell receptor beta chains below were found in one sample sequenced in a study. Cells sorted as Tregs were CD4+, CD25+ and CD127-/low. Adaptor-ligated barcode primers were used to amplify TRBV12-4/TRBJ1-2 clonotypes. A single record per CDR3 protein comes from TCRdb applying MiXCR to the multiplex PCR reads. The data show about 200 distinct CDR3 sequences, with over 6% seen just once and roughly a sixth held by the top ten. The sample comprised tumor-infiltrating Tregs sorted from the breast tumor. The receptors originated from a female donor with breast cancer.

The chain combines TRBV12-3 or TRBV12-4 with TRBJ1-2; unclear D gene. This CDR3 spans 13 amino acids. V was clipped by 7 bases and J by 0 bases, with 9 bases between them. CDR3 DNA: TGTGCCAGCAAACAGAGAGCTAACTATGGCTACACCTTC. Its protein product is CASKQRANYGYTF.

By share of the sample, this clonotype is large (0.1 to 1%). The rearrangement uses TRBV12-3 or TRBV12-4 and TRBJ1-2; 7 bases agree with TRBD1. This CDR3 spans 14 amino acids. V was pared by 6 bases and J by 6 bases, with 10 bases of the junction left unmatched. CDR3 DNA: TGTGCCAGCAGCCGAGGACAGGCTTCTAATGGCTACACCTTC. It encodes CASSRGQASNGYTF.

By its share, this clonotype is large (0.1 to 1%). The chain couples TRBV12-3 or TRBV12-4 to TRBJ1-2; no clear D. With 1 base removed from V and 2 bases from J, the gap between germline ends came to 8 bases. This CDR3 region has 14 residues. This CDR3 reads CASSLEGLNYGYTF. CDR3 in DNA: TGTGCCAGCAGTTTAGAGGGTCTAAACTATGGCTACACCTTC.

This clonotype is judged large. This chain links TRBV12-3 or TRBV12-4 with TRBJ1-2; D gene ambiguous. This CDR3 has 14 amino acids. Deletions cut 3 bases from V and 6 bases from J, with 14 bases between. The CDR3 loop is CASSLSPRTNGYTF. CDR3 DNA sequence: TGTGCCAGCAGTTTGAGTCCCCGGACGAATGGCTACACCTTC.

By proportion, this clonotype is large. This sequence joins TRBV12-3 or TRBV12-4 and TRBJ1-2, with D unresolved. Trimming left V 6 bases short and J 7 bases short, with 15 bases between. The CDR3 loop spans 13 amino acids. The CDR3 spells CASRMDPSGGYTF. For the CDR3, the DNA is TGTGCCAGCAGAATGGACCCAAGCGGTGGCTACACCTTC.

By share of the sample, this clonotype is large. This sequence joins TRBV12-3 or TRBV12-4 and TRBJ1-2, with 7 positions matching TRBD1. The CDR3 totals 14 residues. The J segment lost 5 bases and the V segment lost 6 bases, leaving 9 bases of the junction unmatched. CDR3: CASSPSGTAYGYTF. The CDR3 bases are TGTGCCAGCAGCCCAAGTGGGACAGCGTATGGCTACACCTTC.

By proportion, this clonotype is large. The chain employs TRBV12-3 or TRBV12-4 and TRBJ1-2; D is possibly TRBD1 (5 bases). The CDR3 length is 13 residues. V was shortened by 6 bases and J by 4 bases, with 12 bases between the two germline ends. This chain's CDR3 is CASSHDSPYGYTF. The CDR3 nucleotides read TGTGCCAGCAGCCACGACAGTCCCTATGGCTACACCTTC.

This clonotype rates as large (0.1 to 1%). This chain uses TRBV12-3 or TRBV12-4 with TRBJ1-2; a possible D gene is TRBD1 (6 bases). CDR3 size: 12 residues. V lost 6 bases and J 8 bases, leaving 13 bases between the germline ends. CDR3 DNA: TGTGCCAGCAGCACAACAGGGTCCGGCTACACCTTC. Its translation is CASSTTGSGYTF.

Sample share makes this clonotype large. J is TRBJ1-2 and V is TRBV12-3 or TRBV12-4; possible D gene TRBD1, 5 bases. CDR3 length: 14 amino acids. The V end lost 7 bases, the J end lost 7 bases, and 19 bases lay between the germline ends. The CDR3 reads CASTSGQGLLGYTF. CDR3 DNA: TGTGCCAGCACCTCCGGGCAGGGTCTTCTTGGCTACACCTTC.

This clonotype is large within its sample. The rearrangement joins TRBV12-3 or TRBV12-4 to TRBJ1-2, with D uncertain. The CDR3 length is 11 residues. Trimming left V 6 bases short and J 4 bases short, with 6 bases between. The chain's CDR3 is CASRGPYGYTF. The CDR3 DNA reads TGTGCCAGCAGGGGCCCCTATGGCTACACCTTC.

Judged by abundance, this clonotype is large. The chain carries TRBV12-3 or TRBV12-4 and TRBJ1-2, with D unresolved. The V end lost 2 bases, the J end lost 4 bases, and 8 bases lay between the germline ends. The CDR3 has 13 amino acids. In DNA, the CDR3 is TGTGCCAGCAGTTTATCTTCAGGCTATGGCTACACCTTC. This translates into CASSLSSGYGYTF.

By sample fraction, this clonotype is large. J is TRBJ1-2 and V is TRBV12-3 or TRBV12-4; D may be TRBD1 (5 bases). The CDR3 runs to 13 residues. V dropped 5 bases and J dropped 4 bases, with 11 bases sitting between them. Here the CDR3 reads CASSEMTAYGYTF. DNA for the CDR3: TGTGCCAGCAGTGAGATGACAGCCTATGGCTACACCTTC.

This chain connects TRBV12-3 or TRBV12-4 to TRBJ1-2, with D perhaps matching TRBD1 (5 bases). The CDR3 consists of 15 residues. Trimming pared 6 bases from V and 4 bases from J, leaving 18 bases between. CDR3 amino acids: CASSPTRRGFYGYTF. The CDR3 coding sequence is TGTGCCAGCAGCCCAACGCGGAGGGGCTTCTATGGCTACACCTTC.

This clonotype is large within its sample. The rearrangement uses TRBV12-3 or TRBV12-4 and TRBJ1-2; no firm D call. Trimming pared 2 bases from V and 4 bases from J, leaving 11 bases between. CDR3 size: 14 residues. CDR3 in amino acids: CASSLSQGSYGYTF. The CDR3 DNA reads TGTGCCAGCAGTTTAAGTCAAGGAAGCTATGGCTACACCTTC.

This clonotype qualifies as large (0.1 to 1%). The chain joins TRBV12-3 or TRBV12-4 to TRBJ1-2; 8 bases agree with TRBD1. This CDR3 has 14 residues. V lost 6 bases and J lost 7; bases outside the gene matches: 10. The CDR3 spells CASSRGQGLSGYTF. The CDR3 DNA reads TGTGCCAGCAGCCGAGGACAGGGATTAAGTGGCTACACCTTC.

By proportion, this clonotype is large. J is TRBJ1-2 and V is TRBV12-3 or TRBV12-4; tentative D call: TRBD1 (6 bases). The V end was cut by 4 bases, the J end by 4 bases, with 10 bases between. The CDR3 length is 13 residues. CDR3: CASSSGVIYGYTF. The DNA for the CDR3 is TGTGCCAGCAGTTCAGGGGTAATCTATGGCTACACCTTC.

In its sample, this clonotype is large (0.1 to 1%). The V and J genes are TRBV12-3 or TRBV12-4 and TRBJ1-2; D is unresolved. This CDR3 has 13 residues. The germline V and J ends were trimmed by 7 bases and 4 bases, with 13 bases remaining between them. The CDR3 reads CASTGLKGYGYTF. The CDR3 nucleotides are TGTGCCAGCACGGGTCTAAAGGGCTATGGCTACACCTTC.

By share, this clonotype ranks as large. The chain combines TRBV12-3 or TRBV12-4 with TRBJ1-2; unclear D gene. V lost 6 bases and J 3 bases, leaving 14 bases between the germline ends. The length of the CDR3 is 14 residues. CDR3 nucleotides: TGTGCCAGCAGCCTCGGGTGGGGAGACTATGGCTACACCTTC. Its protein is CASSLGWGDYGYTF.

By share, this clonotype ranks as large. J is TRBJ1-2 and V is TRBV12-3 or TRBV12-4; unclear D gene. V gave up 10 bases and J gave up 0 bases, with 12 bases separating them. The length of the CDR3 is 13 residues. CDR3 sequence: CATQSSANYGYTF. The CDR3 nucleotides read TGTGCCACCCAGTCTTCCGCTAACTATGGCTACACCTTC.

This clonotype is deemed large. V is TRBV12-3 or TRBV12-4 and J is TRBJ1-2; D gene unclear. There are 13 residues in the CDR3. Trimming took 4 bases from V and 7 from J, leaving 13 bases between them. CDR3 sequence: CASSSADVTGYTF. CDR3 in DNA: TGTGCCAGCAGTTCAGCTGACGTGACTGGCTACACCTTC.

This chain uses TRBV12-3 or TRBV12-4 with TRBJ1-2, with a tentative D call TRBD1 (5 bases). Trimming pared 5 bases from V and 7 bases from J, leaving 11 bases between. The CDR3 consists of 12 residues. The CDR3 here is CASSVQDRGYTF. CDR3 bases: TGTGCCAGCAGTGTACAGGATCGTGGCTACACCTTC.

This clonotype is termed large (0.1 to 1%). The chain is built from TRBV12-3 or TRBV12-4 and TRBJ1-2; D is ambiguous. Trimming took 2 bases from V and 1 from J, leaving 5 bases between them. CDR3 length: 13 residues. Written as DNA, the CDR3 is TGTGCCAGCAGTTTAAGCCTTAACTATGGCTACACCTTC. Its translation: CASSLSLNYGYTF.

This clonotype is deemed large (0.1 to 1%). This sequence joins TRBV12-3 or TRBV12-4 and TRBJ1-2; no firm D call. Trimming took off 6 bases at V and 4 bases at J, with 3 bases between the two ends. The CDR3 loop spans 10 amino acids. The CDR3 nucleotides read TGTGCCAGCAGCGTCTATGGCTACACCTTC. It translates to CASSVYGYTF.

This clonotype is classed as large (0.1 to 1%). The chain recombines TRBV12-3 or TRBV12-4 with TRBJ1-2; tentatively, D is TRBD1 (6 bases). The germline V and J ends were trimmed by 5 bases and 2 bases, with 9 bases remaining between them. The CDR3 is made up of 13 amino acids. The CDR3 nucleotides are TGTGCCAGCAGTCTAACAGGGAACTATGGCTACACCTTC. Protein sequence: CASSLTGNYGYTF.

By frequency in the sample, this clonotype is large. The V gene is TRBV12-3 or TRBV12-4, the J gene TRBJ1-2; no firm D call. V was shortened by 7 bases and J by 5 bases, with 8 bases between the two germline ends. This CDR3 has 11 residues. The DNA of the CDR3 is TGTGCCAGCAACGGAGGGTATGGCTACACCTTC. It is translated as CASNGGYGYTF.

This clonotype counts as large. The V call is TRBV12-3 or TRBV12-4, the J call TRBJ1-2, with 7 bases identical to TRBD1. Trimming took 5 bases from V and 2 from J; bases not matched to a gene: 5. The CDR3 loop spans 14 amino acids. The CDR3 nucleotides read TGTGCCAGCAGTATCGACAGGGTGAACTATGGCTACACCTTC. As protein: CASSIDRVNYGYTF.

By share of the sample, this clonotype is large (0.1 to 1%). One junction end disagrees with the germline gene, perhaps due to a read error. The gene calls are TRBV12-5 and TRBJ1-2; D possibly corresponds to TRBD1 (6 bases). Germline assignment: CDR1 LGHNT and CDR2 FRNRAP. There are 11 residues in the CDR3. CDR3 coding DNA: TGCGTCAATCTCAGGGGCTATGGCTACACCTTC. This gives the protein CVNLRGYGYTF.

This clonotype is classed as large (0.1 to 1%). The chain carries TRBV12-3 or TRBV12-4 and TRBJ1-2; D may be TRBD1 (6 bases). CDR3 size: 14 residues. Trimming removed 6 bases at V and 2 bases at J, with 13 bases between. The CDR3 DNA follows: TGTGCCAGCAGCCGTACTACAGGGAACTATGGCTACACCTTC. Its protein product is CASSRTTGNYGYTF.

This clonotype is labeled as large. This sequence joins TRBV12-3 or TRBV12-4 and TRBJ1-2; D is ambiguous. V lost 6 bases to trimming and J lost 4 bases, with 9 bases between them. The CDR3 runs 12 residues. In DNA form, the CDR3 reads TGTGCCAGCAGCGGACGGTTCTATGGCTACACCTTC. Translation: CASSGRFYGYTF.